The following is a T cell receptor beta chain sequence with its context. The entry originates in a study of naive and memory T cell subsets. The V end was cut by 2 bases, the J end by 5 bases, with 13 bases between. CDR1 is GTSNPN, CDR2 SVGIG, per germline (reference sequence). This CDR3 comprises 14 residues. An equimolar mix of two oligonucleotides served as the beta constant-region primer for TRBC1 and TRBC2. MiXCR, run by TCRdb on the UMI-ligation and nested PCR reads, gives a single entry per CDR3 protein. The sample carries around 31,000 distinct CDR3 sequences, around 10% recorded once. The source is a human donor in good health. This chain joins TRBV30 and TRBJ2-1; D is perhaps TRBD1 (5 bases). The source material was effector memory CD4+ T cells from blood. The subset here: effector memory, CD45RA- CD27-. CDR3 sequence (DNA): TGTGCCTGGAGTCTGTCAGGGTGGAACAATGAGCAGTTCTTC. Protein product: CAWSLSGWNNEQFF.